A single sample gave rise to the 20 T cell receptor beta chains below, sequenced in a study of tumor-infiltrating lymphocytes in localized non-small cell lung cancer. The method was immunoSEQ multiplex PCR; TCRdb's version includes in-frame clones alone and lacks a portion of them. The table has over 7,000 clones, about 74% seen once; the top ten hold roughly 5%. The source material was uninvolved lung tissue not adjacent to the tumor. Every receptor here comes from a human donor with non-small cell lung cancer.

DNA of the CDR3: TGTGCCAGCAGCCCGGTTGCTAACTATGGCTACACCTTC. Translation: CASSPVANYGYTF. The chain recombines TRBV7-2 with TRBJ1-2; D ambiguous. The CDR3 covers 13 residues. CDR1 is SGHTA and CDR2 is FQGNSA in the germline V gene. Trimming stripped 5 bases from V and 0 bases from J, with 7 bases between.

This clone was observed a handful of times. The chain has TRBV18 and TRBJ1-1; no reliable D call. V was shortened by 6 bases and J by 1 base, with 3 bases between the two germline ends. The CDR3 length is 11 residues. CDR1 KGHSH and CDR2 LQKENI come from the germline V gene. As DNA, the CDR3 is TGTGCCAGCTCGTCGAACACTGAAGCTTTCTTT. Its translation is CASSSNTEAFF.

The rearrangement links TRBV11-2 to TRBJ2-2; a possible D gene is TRBD1 (6 bases). V lost 5 bases and J lost 4, with 11 bases in between. CDR3 size: 14 residues. Germline lookup yields CDR1 SGHAT and CDR2 FQNNGV. The CDR3 region has the DNA TGTGCCAGCAGCCTGCAAGGGGGCACCGGGGAGCTGTTTTTT. Its protein is CASSLQGGTGELFF.

This chain joins TRBV10-1 and TRBJ2-7; TRBD1 is a possible D gene (5 bases). The V end lost 0 bases, the J end lost 6 bases, and 18 bases lay between the germline ends. This CDR3 is 16 amino acids long. The germline V gene encodes CDR1 WNHNN and CDR2 SYGVQD (reference sequence). The CDR3 is CASSESLGAPGGEQYF. CDR3 sequence (DNA): TGCGCCAGCAGTGAGTCATTAGGGGCACCCGGCGGCGAGCAGTACTTC.

The chain combines TRBV2 with TRBJ2-3, with TRBD1 matching 10 bases. V lost 6 bases to trimming and J lost 3 bases; unmatched junction nucleotides: 6. The CDR3 sequence is 15 residues long. Germline CDR1 is SNHLY and CDR2 is FYNNEI. The CDR3 sequence: CASSGQGVRTDTQYF. The CDR3 DNA reads TGTGCCAGCAGCGGACAGGGGGTTAGGACAGATACGCAGTATTTT.

This clone was found a few times. The chain has TRBV19 and TRBJ1-5; possible D gene TRBD1, 6 bases. The germline V and J ends were trimmed by 4 bases and 5 bases, with 12 bases remaining between them. Germline CDR1 is LNHDA and CDR2 is SQIVND (reference sequence). The CDR3 spans 14 residues. The CDR3 is CASSKDSAYQPQHF. CDR3 DNA: TGTGCCAGTAGTAAGGACAGCGCATATCAGCCCCAGCATTTT.

The chain has TRBV6-1 and TRBJ2-3, with D perhaps TRBD2 (6 bases). V was clipped by 1 base and J by 7 bases, with 15 bases between them. CDR1 and CDR2 (germline): MNHNS, SASEGT. The CDR3 contains 15 residues. The DNA for the CDR3 is TGTGCCAGCAGTGAAGGCGGCGGGGTGCAGAATACGCAGTATTTT. The encoded protein is CASSEGGGVQNTQYF.

V is TRBV5-1 and J is TRBJ1-2; no firm D call. V lost 0 bases, J lost 6 bases, and 6 bases lay in between. This CDR3 contains 12 residues. Germline V lookup: CDR1 SGHRS, CDR2 YFSETQ. The CDR3 sequence is CASSLELDGYTF. CDR3 sequence (DNA): TGCGCCAGCAGCTTGGAACTGGATGGCTACACCTTC.

This clone was detected only once. The chain joins TRBV30 to TRBJ2-7; TRBD1 might be the D (6 bases). Trimming left V 0 bases short and J 3 bases short, with 15 bases between. From germline, CDR1 is GTSNPN and CDR2 SVGIG (reference sequence). This CDR3 contains 15 residues. CDR3 protein: CAWSVGGSPNYEQYF. As DNA, the CDR3 is TGTGCCTGGAGTGTAGGGGGAAGCCCTAACTACGAGCAGTACTTC.

The DNA of the CDR3 is TGCAGTGCCCTTAATGAAAAACTGTTTTTT. Translated, it gives CSALNEKLFF. The V call is TRBV20-1, the J call TRBJ1-4; unclear D gene. V was clipped by 6 bases and J by 4 bases, with 3 bases between them. The CDR3 is made up of 10 amino acids. CDR1 DFQATT and CDR2 SNEGSKA come from the germline V gene (reference sequence).

The chain is built from TRBV25-1 and TRBJ2-3; TRBD2 might be the D (5 bases). Germline values: CDR1 MGHDK, CDR2 SYGVNS. The CDR3 has 14 amino acids. The ends were cut back, 4 bases at V and 3 bases at J, with 11 bases in the middle. The CDR3 bases are TGTGCCAGCAGTGCTAATGAGGGTACAGATACGCAGTATTTT. It translates to CASSANEGTDTQYF.

V gene TRBV25-1 combines with J gene TRBJ1-1; possible D gene TRBD1, 6 bases. CDR3 length: 14 amino acids. From germline, CDR1 is MGHDK and CDR2 SYGVNS. V was pared by 6 bases and J by 1 base, with 12 bases between. The CDR3 DNA follows: TGTGCCAGCAGCGAGGGGGGTACGAACACTGAAGCTTTCTTT. Translating gives CASSEGGTNTEAFF.

CDR3 sequence: CASSRLAGDSDTQYF. The CDR3 region has the DNA TGTGCCAGCAGTCGACTAGCGGGAGATTCAGATACGCAGTATTTT. The chain recombines TRBV11-2 with TRBJ2-3, with TRBD2 identical over 12 bases. J was trimmed by 4 bases and V by 6 bases; bases with no gene match: 5. Germline V CDR1 and CDR2: SGHAT, FQNNGV. The CDR3 consists of 15 residues.

This sequence joins TRBV28 and TRBJ2-7, with TRBD2 as a possible D gene (5 bases). V was shortened by 7 bases and J by 3 bases, with 16 bases between the two germline ends. Germline assignment: CDR1 MDHEN and CDR2 SYDVKM. The CDR3 runs to 14 residues. The CDR3 DNA sequence: TGTGCCAGCACCCCCCTCGCCGGGGTCTACGAGCAGTACTTC. Translating it yields CASTPLAGVYEQYF.

The chain combines TRBV28 with TRBJ1-1; no definite D call. The CDR3 covers 12 residues. The germline V gene has CDR1 MDHEN and CDR2 SYDVKM. Trimming cost V 11 bases and J 1 base, with 11 bases left between them. The CDR3 region is CACAGPNTEAFF. The DNA for the CDR3 is TGTGCCTGCGCCGGGCCGAACACTGAAGCTTTCTTT.

Only a few counts were recorded for this clone. The rearrangement links TRBV28 to TRBJ2-7; weak D call: TRBD2 (6 bases). The CDR3 extends over 14 amino acids. Trimming removed 5 bases from V and 5 bases from J, with 16 bases in between. CDR1 and CDR2 (germline): MDHEN, SYDVKM. The CDR3 is CASSPPGVSDEQYF. The CDR3 bases are TGTGCCAGCAGTCCCCCGGGGGTTTCAGACGAGCAGTACTTC.

The genes are TRBV28 and TRBJ2-5, with 10 bases matching TRBD1. The V and J ends lost 7 bases and 4 bases, in that order; junction bases with no gene match: 3. This CDR3 has 13 residues. CDR1 and CDR2 (germline): MDHEN, SYDVKM. The CDR3 DNA reads TGTGCCAGCATGGGACAGGGGATAGAGACCCAGTACTTC. It is translated as CASMGQGIETQYF. Based on the CDR3 plus reference TRBV28 and TRBJ2-5, the full variable domain is DVKVTQSSRYLVKRTGEKVFLECVQDMDHENMFWYRQDPGLGLRLIYFSYDVKMKEKGDIPEGYSVSREKKERFSLILESASTNQTSMYLCASMGQGIETQYFGPGTRLLVL.

This chain links TRBV27 with TRBJ2-1; 13 positions agree with TRBD2. The CDR3 has 15 amino acids. V was pared by 7 bases and J by 7 bases, with 7 bases of the junction left unmatched. CDR1 MNHEY and CDR2 SMNVEV come from the germline V gene (reference sequence). CDR3 sequence: CASTRELAGGNEQFF. CDR3 nucleotides: TGTGCCAGCACCCGGGAACTAGCGGGGGGGAATGAGCAGTTCTTC.

The genes are TRBV28 and TRBJ2-1; 12 bases align to TRBD2. This CDR3 has 15 amino acids. Unmatched junction bases numbered 7, after V lost 6 bases and J lost 7 bases. Germline V lookup: CDR1 MDHEN, CDR2 SYDVKM. CDR3 nucleotide sequence: TGTGCCAGCAGGGCTAGCGGGGGGGCGGGGAATGAGCAGTTCTTC. Residues: CASRASGGAGNEQFF.

The chain uses TRBV9 and TRBJ2-7; D is unclear. The CDR3 has 14 amino acids. Germline CDR1 SGDLS, CDR2 YYNGEE. The V gene lost 4 bases and the J gene lost 1 base, with 12 bases spanning the gap. CDR3 loop: CASSPAFVSYEQYF. CDR3 in DNA: TGTGCCAGCAGCCCGGCGTTTGTGTCCTACGAGCAGTACTTC.